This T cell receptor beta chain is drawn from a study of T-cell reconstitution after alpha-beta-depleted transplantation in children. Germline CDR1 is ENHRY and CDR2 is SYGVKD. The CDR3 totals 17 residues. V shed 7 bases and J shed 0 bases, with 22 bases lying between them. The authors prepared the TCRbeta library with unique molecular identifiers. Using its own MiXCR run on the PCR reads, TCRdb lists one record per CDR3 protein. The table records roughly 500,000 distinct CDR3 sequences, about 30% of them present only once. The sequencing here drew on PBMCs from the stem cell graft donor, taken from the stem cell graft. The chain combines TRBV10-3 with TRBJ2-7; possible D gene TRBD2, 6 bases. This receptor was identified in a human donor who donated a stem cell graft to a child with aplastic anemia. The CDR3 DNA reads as TGTGCCATCACGACTGGGCAGGGTCGGAGGGGCTCCTACGAGCAGTACTTC. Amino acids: CAITTGQGRRGSYEQYF.